Listed here is a single TCR beta chain. Its recognized antigen is unknown. Per-base qualities were not stored, and no clone one base away is much larger. The record originates from a study of radiation and T cells in renal cell carcinoma (dated by TCRdb to 2018 to 2021). General notes on the study: A total of under 60 samples underwent TCR beta sequencing, made up of some 26 tumors and around 27 peripheral blood samples. The final blood draw took place at 4 weeks after radiation, the same time as nephrectomy. Across all 53 samples, several million unique CDR3 nucleotide sequences encoding about 2.7 million unique CDR3 amino acid sequences were identified. The investigation overall reported the following: Because pretreatment tumor biopsies were not available, the study could not determine whether clonotypes were already present within the tumor at baseline. The single-armed trial design could not address effects of radiation dose or scheduling on the TCR repertoire. Dynamics of the blood repertoire were not tracked past 4 weeks after treatment. An increase in top tumor clonotypes in blood was observed from baseline to 2 weeks post-radiation, followed by contraction by 4 weeks, which was taken to suggest transient expansion of tumor-resident clones.

Following the manufacturer's recommendations, the immunoSEQ kit was used to generate TCR beta libraries from genomic DNA. Library preparation used a first multiplex PCR with proprietary primers, then a second PCR adding unique barcodes, with bead cleanups after each round. Each sample batch included a kit-provided positive control reaction and a negative control reaction. The final libraries were assessed on an Agilent 4200 TapeStation D1000 ScreenTape, pooled by volume, and quantified by qPCR. An Illumina NextSeq500 fitted with a MidOutput 150-cycle cartridge performed the sequencing, running 156 Read1 cycles and 15 Index1 cycles with the kit's custom primers. The pooled library was loaded at roughly 0.93 pM, with an approximately 19% PhiX control spiked in. On the authors' methods: Vendor-processed data were analyzed in R, and a clonotype was defined as all T cells sharing the same CDR3 nucleotide sequence. For clone abundance analyses, frequencies were normalized to the 10,000 most abundant clones per sample. Public T cell clones, which averaged fewer than five per sample, were excluded before analysis. Tumor-enriched clonotypes and baseline blood-enriched clonotypes were defined as those with an abundance difference of at least 32-fold between compartments. Clonotypes expanded or contracted between blood time points were identified with a beta-binomial differential abundance model. Tumor-blood repertoire similarity was measured with the Baroni-Urbani and Buser coefficient, and group comparisons used two-tailed Wilcoxon tests in R. TCRdb retrieved this table from immuneACCESS and kept in-frame rearrangements only. Not all clones are present; in checked studies, unresolved V genes account for under half, and no reason is known for the remainder. From that table come the V and J calls and clone size; the DNA was used to work out D and trimming. The sample contains under 200,000 clones, around 90% of them found a single time. The ten largest clones add up to over 9% of the sample.

Interpreted using the paper, the time point label stands for: blood 4 weeks post-SBRT, at nephrectomy. The treatment or condition label of this sample denotes: 15 Gy SBRT to primary tumor, nephrectomy 4 weeks later. The samples were obtained from a clinical trial, where primary renal cell carcinomas were treated with 15 Gy stereotactic body radiation therapy and then removed by nephrectomy 4 weeks afterward. Serial peripheral blood from radiation-treated patients was sampled at baseline, 2 weeks and 4 weeks after SBRT to track tumor-enriched clonotypes. All patients had renal cell carcinoma with clear cell pathology. The QIAamp DNA Blood Mini Kit (Qiagen) was used to prepare genomic DNA for TCR sequencing. Only samples passing all quality control checks were included in the analyses. The germline V gene sets CDR1 to MNHEY and CDR2 to SVGAGI. Its CDR3 holds 12 amino acids, cysteine through phenylalanine. The CDR3 DNA has 36 bases and is translated from base 1. Trimming costs V 2 bases and J 5 bases, and their ends lie 5 bases apart.

The V and J segments used are TRBV6-5 and TRBJ2-3; no confident D gene assignment can be made. Sequenced here: blood, sampled from a patient whose treatment included radiotherapy and nephrectomy. This clonotype originated in a woman aged 45-65 years with renal cell carcinoma. Read as DNA, the sequence is TGTGCCAGCAGTTACACCCGAGATACGCAGTATTTT. Translated, it gives CASSYTRDTQYF.